This TCR beta chain is from a study of T-cell reconstitution after alpha-beta-depleted transplantation in children. Germline V gives CDR1 SQVTM, CDR2 ANQGSEA. V lost 2 bases and J 6 bases, leaving 11 bases between the germline ends. The CDR3 runs 12 residues. Turning to this clonotype: As yet, its antigen is unknown.

As it was prepared, the TCRbeta library received unique molecular identifiers. TCRdb analysed the PCR reads with MiXCR anew, one entry per CDR3 protein. This sample has 700,000 to 850,000 distinct CDR3 sequences, with around 15% found just once. Findings of the study overall: As was reported, about two months after transplant, alpha-beta T cells came from several hundred expanded graft clones. Surviving recipient T cells and intrathymic progenitors accounted for some patients' high TCRbeta diversity at day 60. It was newly produced T cells that mostly accounted for T-cell counts and diversity one year after transplant.

Sequencing used PBMCs, mostly from graft donor cells, obtained 360 days after TCRalphabeta/CD19-depleted stem cell transplant. The rearrangement uses TRBV29-1 and TRBJ2-7; unclear D gene. This TCR derives from a male patient aged 10-17 years who had a stem cell transplant for acute lymphoblastic leukemia, so the T cells may come from the graft donor. CDR3 sequence (DNA): TGCAGCGTTGAAACCCACAAATTCGAGCAGTACTTC. Its protein product is CSVETHKFEQYF.